Shown below are 12 T cell receptor beta chains from a single sample sequenced in a study of T cells in Graves' hyperthyroidism and ophthalmopathy (dated by TCRdb to about 2019). The receptor library was made with multiplex PCR. Sequencing relied on an Illumina HiSeq 2000. The TCR beta CDR3 regions were amplified from the RNA transcripts. For the first round of RT-PCR on the TCR CDR3, the HTBI primer set was used together with the Qiagen OneStep RT-PCR kit. In-frame beta chains were kept once TCRdb had trimmed the public reads at Q25 with fastp and called clones with MiXCR. CDR3 protein sequences are deduplicated, and each keeps its most common genes and DNA. For this sample the table gives under 600,000 distinct CDR3 sequences, of which 16% were detected only once. Around 3.3% of the sample rests with the top ten. Sequenced input: blood. All receptors come from a woman aged 40 to 55 with Graves' ophthalmopathy.

This clonotype was recorded at least ten times. The J gene is TRBJ2-1, the V gene TRBV7-8; the D is unclear. CDR3 length: 13 residues. Trimming stripped 1 base from V and 12 bases from J, with 13 bases between. CDR1 is SGHVS, CDR2 FQNEAQ, per germline. CDR3: CASSLDGVRTQFF. The CDR3 DNA follows: TGTGCCAGCAGCTTAGATGGCGTTAGGACGCAGTTCTTC.

The V call is TRBV19, the J call TRBJ2-7; D uncertain. Trimming pared 5 bases from V and 5 bases from J, leaving 13 bases between. Germline V CDR1 and CDR2: LNHDA, SQIVND (reference sequence). The CDR3 length is 13 residues. Here the CDR3 reads CASSSSSRDEQYF. The CDR3 DNA reads TGTGCCAGTAGTTCTTCTAGTAGAGACGAGCAGTACTTC. The variable domain in full, with the rest retrieved from reference TRBV19 and TRBJ2-7, is DGGITQSPKYLFRKEGQNVTLSCEQNLNHDAMYWYRQDPGQGLRLIYYSQIVNDFQKGDIAEGYSVSREKKESFPLTVTSAQKNPTAFYLCASSSSSRDEQYFGPGTRLTVT.

There are a few counts of this clonotype. The J gene is TRBJ2-1, the V gene TRBV9, with D hard to call. V was clipped by 4 bases and J by 2 bases, with 10 bases between them. CDR3 size: 14 residues. CDR1 and CDR2 (germline): SGDLS, YYNGEE. In nucleotides, the CDR3 is TGTGCCAGCAGCCTAGAAATTCCCTACAATGAGCAGTTCTTC. This gives the protein CASSLEIPYNEQFF.

This clonotype has more than one count but fewer than ten. The chain links TRBV12-3 or TRBV12-4 to TRBJ1-2, with D tentatively TRBD1 (6 bases). Trimming pared 7 bases from V and 1 base from J, leaving 13 bases between. CDR3 size: 14 residues. The CDR3: CASIPGAINYGYTF. CDR3 sequence (DNA): TGTGCCAGCATCCCAGGGGCAATTAACTATGGCTACACCTTC.

Points on this clonotype: It may be a read error: a sequence one base away is much more abundant. This chain uses TRBV27 with TRBJ2-1; maybe TRBD2 (6 bases). CDR3 size: 13 residues. The germline V and J ends were trimmed by 4 bases and 6 bases, with 10 bases remaining between them. From germline, CDR1 is MNHEY and CDR2 SMNVEV (reference sequence). Here the CDR3 DNA reads TGTGCCAGCAGTTGGGACTTTTGCAATGAGCAGTTCTTC. Translation: CASSWDFCNEQFF.

The chain couples TRBV6-1 to TRBJ1-5, with 7 bases that match TRBD1. Trimming at V came to 8 bases and at J to 4 bases, leaving 8 bases not matched to a gene. Germline V gene sequence: CDR1 MNHNS, CDR2 SASEGT. The CDR3 is 14 amino acids. CDR3 coding DNA: TGTGCCAGCGGGCGAGGGACAGAGAATCAGCCCCAGCATTTT. Translating it yields CASGRGTENQPQHF.

The gene calls are TRBV10-3 and TRBJ1-4; D unresolved. Trimming took 3 bases from V and 13 from J, leaving 9 bases between them. The germline V gene encodes CDR1 ENHRY and CDR2 SYGVKD. The CDR3 length is 11 residues. This CDR3 reads CAISDGVILFF. DNA of the CDR3: TGTGCCATCAGTGACGGAGTAATACTGTTTTTT.

The J gene is TRBJ1-5, the V gene TRBV19; maybe TRBD1 (5 bases). V was shortened by 3 bases and J by 6 bases, with 15 bases between the two germline ends. The CDR3 spans 15 residues. CDR1 and CDR2 from the germline V gene are LNHDA and SQIVND (reference sequence). The CDR3 spells CASSIAEGFGQPQHF. The CDR3 coding sequence is TGTGCCAGTAGTATCGCAGAGGGGTTTGGTCAGCCCCAGCATTTT.

The chain joins TRBV3-1 to TRBJ1-4; the D gene is possibly TRBD1 (6 bases). Germline V gene sequence: CDR1 LGHDT, CDR2 YNNKEL (reference sequence). Trimming took off 6 bases at V and 8 bases at J, with 16 bases between the two ends. The length of the CDR3 is 14 residues. This chain's CDR3 is CASSLPGTQEKLFF. The CDR3 DNA reads as TGTGCCAGCAGTCTTCCCGGGACACAGGAAAAACTGTTTTTT. The entire variable domain, with the rest obtained from reference TRBV3-1 and TRBJ1-4, is as follows: DTAVSQTPKYLVTQMGNDKSIKCEQNLGHDTMYWYKQDSKKFLKIMFSYNNKELIINETVPNRFSPKSPDKAHLNLHINSLELGDSAVYFCASSLPGTQEKLFFGSGTQLSVL.

There are a few counts of this clonotype. The chain recombines TRBV20-1 with TRBJ2-3; 9 bases are a match to TRBD2. Germline CDR1 is DFQATT and CDR2 is SNEGSKA (reference sequence). J lost 4 bases, V lost 0 bases, and 8 bases had no gene match. CDR3 size: 16 residues. DNA of the CDR3: TGCAGTGCTAGAGATCTCGGCGGGGGGGCATCAGATACGCAGTATTTT. Residues: CSARDLGGGASDTQYF.

V is TRBV5-1 and J is TRBJ2-6; 7 bases agree with TRBD1. Germline loops: CDR1 SGHRS, CDR2 YFSETQ. CDR3 size: 20 residues. Germline trimming cut 0 bases from V and 4 bases from J; bases unmatched to any gene: 16. The CDR3 region is CASSLVGTGAPGSGANVLTF. The CDR3 DNA reads TGCGCCAGCAGCTTGGTCGGCACAGGGGCTCCAGGTTCGGGGGCCAACGTCCTGACTTTC. Together with reference TRBV5-1 and TRBJ2-6, the CDR3 gives the full variable domain: KAGVTQTPRYLIKTRGQQVTLSCSPISGHRSVSWYQQTPGQGLQFLFEYFSETQRNKGNFPGRFSGRQFSNSRSEMNVSTLELGDSALYLCASSLVGTGAPGSGANVLTFGAGSRLTVL.

The table lists this clonotype with a few counts. V gene TRBV3-1 combines with J gene TRBJ1-6; possible D gene TRBD1, 5 bases. Trimming cost V 1 base and J 3 bases, with 13 bases left between them. Per germline, CDR1 LGHDT and CDR2 YNNKEL (reference sequence). The CDR3 sequence is 17 residues long. DNA for the CDR3: TGTGCCAGCAGCCAAGTCGCAGGGAGTTTCTATAATTCACCCCTCCACTTT. Translating gives CASSQVAGSFYNSPLHF.